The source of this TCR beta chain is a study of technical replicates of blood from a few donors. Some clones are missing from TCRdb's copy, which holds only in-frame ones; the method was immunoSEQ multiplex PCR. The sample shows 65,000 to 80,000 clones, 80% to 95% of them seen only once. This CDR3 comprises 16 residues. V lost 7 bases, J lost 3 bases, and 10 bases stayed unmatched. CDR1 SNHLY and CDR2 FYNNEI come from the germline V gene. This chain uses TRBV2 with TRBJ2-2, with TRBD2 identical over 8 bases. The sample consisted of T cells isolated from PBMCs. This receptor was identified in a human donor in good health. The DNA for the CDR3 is TGTGCCAGCAATCCGGCGGGGGGAAGAGACACCGGGGAGCTGTTTTTT. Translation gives CASNPAGGRDTGELFF.